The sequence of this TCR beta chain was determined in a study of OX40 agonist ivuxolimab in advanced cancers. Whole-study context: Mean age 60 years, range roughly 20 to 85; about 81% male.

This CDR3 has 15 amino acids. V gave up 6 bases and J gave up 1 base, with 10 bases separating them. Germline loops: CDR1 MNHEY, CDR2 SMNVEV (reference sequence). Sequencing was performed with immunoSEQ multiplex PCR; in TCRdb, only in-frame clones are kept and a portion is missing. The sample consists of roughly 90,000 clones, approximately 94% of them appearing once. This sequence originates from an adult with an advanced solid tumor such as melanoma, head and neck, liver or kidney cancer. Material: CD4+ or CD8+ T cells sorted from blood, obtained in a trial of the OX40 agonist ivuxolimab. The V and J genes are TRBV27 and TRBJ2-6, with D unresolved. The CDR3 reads CASSLRMSGANVLTF. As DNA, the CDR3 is TGTGCCAGCAGCCTTAGGATGTCTGGGGCCAACGTCCTGACTTTC.